Below, one TCR beta chain is given with its context. What it recognizes is unknown. The data originate from a study of T cells after posttransplantation cyclophosphamide. Clones were sequenced by immunoSEQ multiplex PCR, and TCRdb holds only the in-frame ones, with some missing. The repertoire holds tens of thousands of clones, with approximately 98% as singletons. Study results and caveats: TRB overlap between skin or GI tissue T cells and blood was limited.

The CDR3 contains 14 residues. CDR1 and CDR2 from the germline V gene are SGHTA and FQGNSA. V was trimmed by 7 bases and J by 5 bases, leaving 17 bases between them. Cells defined as naive were viable CD3+CD4+ or CD3+CD8+ and CCR7+CD45RA+CD45RO-CD95-CD27+CD28+. This related bone marrow graft donor gave peripheral blood on the day of marrow donation. Sequenced input: naive CD4+ T cells sorted from PBMCs. The rearrangement joins TRBV7-2 to TRBJ2-5; TRBD1 is a possible D gene (5 bases). The receptor was derived from a man between 40 and 49 years old in good health, CMV-negative, and a related stem cell transplant donor. The CDR3 DNA follows: TGTGCCAGCACCCTGACTGGGGCGTGGGAGACCCAGTACTTC. Amino acids: CASTLTGAWETQYF.